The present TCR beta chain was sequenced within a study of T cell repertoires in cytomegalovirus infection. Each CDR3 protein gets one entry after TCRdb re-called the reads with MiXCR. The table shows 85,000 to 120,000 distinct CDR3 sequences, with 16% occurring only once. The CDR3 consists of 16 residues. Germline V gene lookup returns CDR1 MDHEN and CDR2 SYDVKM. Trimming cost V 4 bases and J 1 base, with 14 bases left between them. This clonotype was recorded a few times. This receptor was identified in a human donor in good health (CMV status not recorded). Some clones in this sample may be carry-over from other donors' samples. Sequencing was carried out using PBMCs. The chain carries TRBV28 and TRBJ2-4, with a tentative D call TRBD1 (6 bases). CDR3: CASSYPLRGAKNIQYF. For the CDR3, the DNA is TGTGCCAGCAGTTATCCCTTAAGGGGGGCCAAAAACATTCAGTACTTC.